The 29 T cell receptor beta chains below were found in one sample sequenced in a study of CD8 T cells in Susac syndrome. It was with random hexamers that roughly 0.45 to 1 ug RNA was reverse transcribed. TCRdb re-called the immunoSEQ multiplex PCR reads through MiXCR, storing one row per CDR3 protein. The sample lists 200,000 or so distinct CDR3 sequences; 95% were seen once. Sequencing used CD8+ T cells from PBMCs. These receptors all stem from a human donor with Susac syndrome.

The chain uses TRBV11-2 and TRBJ2-3; D gene ambiguous. Germline lookup yields CDR1 SGHAT and CDR2 FQNNGV. The CDR3 extends over 20 amino acids. The V end was cut by 8 bases, the J end by 0 bases, with 30 bases between. The CDR3 DNA is TGTGCCAGCCAACCCCGGACGAAGGGAACGCAGTCTGGAAGCACAGATACGCAGTATTTT. Translation gives CASQPRTKGTQSGSTDTQYF. Full variable domain (remainder filled in from reference TRBV11-2 and TRBJ2-3): EAGVAQSPRYKIIEKRQSVAFWCNPISGHATLYWYQQILGQGPKLLIQFQNNGVVDDSQLPKDRFSAERLKGVDSTLKIQPAKLEDSAVYLCASQPRTKGTQSGSTDTQYFGPGTRLTVL.

The chain carries TRBV12-3 or TRBV12-4 and TRBJ2-1; 10 positions agree with TRBD2. Trimming removed 0 bases from V and 0 bases from J; junction bases left unmatched: 2. This CDR3 has 17 amino acids. CDR3 nucleotide sequence: TGTGCCAGCAGTTTAGCACTAGCGGGGAACTCCTACAATGAGCAGTTCTTC. As protein: CASSLALAGNSYNEQFF.

The chain uses TRBV4-2 and TRBJ2-7; D unclear. The V end was cut by 1 base, the J end by 6 bases, with 10 bases between. Germline-derived CDR1 and CDR2 are LGHNA and YNFKEQ. The CDR3 loop spans 13 amino acids. In nucleotides, the CDR3 is TGTGCCAGCAGCCAAGTAGCTGGAACCGAGCAGTACTTC. This gives the protein CASSQVAGTEQYF.

The rearrangement links TRBV7-9 to TRBJ2-7; TRBD1 is a possible D gene (6 bases). The CDR3 consists of 14 residues. Trimming took off 4 bases at V and 0 bases at J, with 10 bases between the two ends. Looked up from germline, CDR1 is SEHNR and CDR2 is FQNEAQ (reference sequence). CDR3 DNA sequence: TGTGCCAGCAGCTCCTCAGGGGACTCCTACGAGCAGTACTTC. Translation: CASSSSGDSYEQYF.

This chain uses TRBV29-1 with TRBJ2-5; perhaps TRBD2 as D (6 bases). The germline V and J ends were trimmed by 0 bases and 9 bases, with 23 bases remaining between them. This CDR3 is 16 amino acids long. Germline CDR1 is SQVTM and CDR2 is ANQGSEA. This CDR3 is CSVEDRRDQFGEAQYF. The CDR3 DNA reads as TGCAGCGTTGAAGACAGGCGGGACCAGTTCGGGGAGGCCCAGTACTTC.

The J gene is TRBJ2-1, the V gene TRBV6-5; 12 bases are shared with TRBD2. The germline V gene has CDR1 MNHEY and CDR2 SVGAGI. The CDR3 extends over 15 amino acids. V trimming: 5 bases; J trimming: 7 bases; junction bases outside the gene matches: 6. The CDR3 here is CASSPLAGGENEQFF. The CDR3 DNA sequence: TGTGCCAGCAGTCCACTAGCGGGGGGAGAGAATGAGCAGTTCTTC.

This clonotype showed up just once. CDR3 DNA sequence: TGTGCCAGCAGCTCTTCCGGGACGGAGAATTCACCCCTCCACTTT. Amino acid sequence: CASSSSGTENSPLHF. This rearrangement joins TRBV27 to TRBJ1-6; possibly TRBD1 for D (5 bases). This CDR3 is built from 15 residues. Germline V lookup: CDR1 MNHEY, CDR2 SMNVEV (reference sequence). V lost 6 bases, J lost 7 bases, and 16 bases lay in between.

The CDR3 spells CASSVHRDGANYGYTF. The CDR3 DNA sequence: TGTGCCAGCAGCGTTCACAGGGACGGTGCTAACTATGGCTACACCTTC. The chain joins TRBV9 to TRBJ1-2; perhaps TRBD1 as D (6 bases). This CDR3 spans 16 amino acids. Germline CDR1 SGDLS, CDR2 YYNGEE. Trimming removed 2 bases at V and 0 bases at J, with 14 bases between.

J is TRBJ2-1 and V is TRBV5-1, with D possibly being TRBD2 (7 bases). The germline CDR1 and CDR2 sequences are SGHRS and YFSETQ. The CDR3 totals 16 residues. V was cut by 2 bases and J by 8 bases, with 20 bases left in between. The CDR3 DNA follows: TGCGCCAGCAGCTTCGAACGGGGGGCCATTTCATATGAGCAGTTCTTC. It translates to CASSFERGAISYEQFF.

The V call is TRBV18, the J call TRBJ1-1, with a tentative D call TRBD1 (6 bases). CDR1 and CDR2 (germline): KGHSH, LQKENI. The CDR3 spans 16 residues. V was trimmed by 5 bases and J by 3 bases, leaving 19 bases between them. The CDR3 DNA follows: TGTGCCAGCTCAGGTTCAACAGGGATGCGAGACACTGAAGCTTTCTTT. This encodes CASSGSTGMRDTEAFF.

For the CDR3, the DNA is TGTGCCAGCAGTGATAACAGGAGGGCCACTGAAGCTTTCTTT. Translation gives CASSDNRRATEAFF. The chain combines TRBV6-1 with TRBJ1-1, with a possible D match to TRBD1 (5 bases). V lost 3 bases to trimming and J lost 4 bases, with 12 bases between them. Germline CDR1 reads MNHNS; CDR2 reads SASEGT. This CDR3 has 14 residues.

CDR3 nucleotides: TGTGCCGCCACCAAAACCGGGGGAAGCGAACAGCCCCAGCATTTT. Its translation: CAATKTGGSEQPQHF. The V call is TRBV12-3 or TRBV12-4, the J call TRBJ1-5; a weak D match, TRBD1 (5 bases). The CDR3 consists of 15 residues. Trimming took off 11 bases at V and 7 bases at J, with 24 bases between the two ends.

The chain carries TRBV11-2 and TRBJ2-3; D is ambiguous. Germline V gene lookup returns CDR1 SGHAT and CDR2 FQNNGV. The CDR3 sequence is 11 residues long. Trimming took 1 base from V and 12 from J, leaving 8 bases between them. CDR3 in amino acids: CASSLADRQYF. The CDR3 DNA reads TGTGCCAGCAGCTTAGCCGACCGTCAGTATTTT.

The chain joins TRBV14 to TRBJ1-2; the D is unclear. The CDR3 loop spans 15 amino acids. V lost 2 bases, J lost 2 bases, and 12 bases lay in between. Germline loops: CDR1 SGHDN, CDR2 FVKESK. The DNA of the CDR3 is TGTGCCAGCAGCCAACGACACAGTCAAAACTATGGCTACACCTTC. Protein sequence: CASSQRHSQNYGYTF.

The rearrangement joins TRBV6-1 to TRBJ2-3; 9 bases agree with TRBD1. The V and J ends lost 10 bases and 9 bases, in that order; junction bases with no gene match: 17. This CDR3 is 15 amino acids long. Germline CDR1 is MNHNS and CDR2 is SASEGT. The CDR3 here is CATLGQGRESTTQYF. CDR3 nucleotides: TGTGCCACCTTGGGACAGGGCCGAGAGAGTACGACGCAGTATTTT.

The V call is TRBV19, the J call TRBJ2-2; the D is unclear. This CDR3 is built from 13 residues. Trimming left V 2 bases short and J 6 bases short, with 7 bases between. Germline CDR1 and CDR2: LNHDA and SQIVND (reference sequence). The CDR3 bases are TGTGCCAGTAGTATACAGAGTCCCGGGGAGCTGTTTTTT. Translating it yields CASSIQSPGELFF. Complete variable domain (other parts from reference TRBV19 and TRBJ2-2): DGGITQSPKYLFRKEGQNVTLSCEQNLNHDAMYWYRQDPGQGLRLIYYSQIVNDFQKGDIAEGYSVSREKKESFPLTVTSAQKNPTAFYLCASSIQSPGELFFGEGSRLTVL.

The rearrangement joins TRBV5-6 to TRBJ2-7; TRBD2 aligns across 10 bases. The trim removed 0 bases at V and 3 bases at J, leaving 3 bases unmatched. Per germline, CDR1 SGHDT and CDR2 YYEEEE. This CDR3 has 15 residues. CDR3 region: CASSLASSGSYEQYF. The CDR3 DNA sequence: TGTGCCAGCAGCTTGGCTTCTAGCGGGAGCTACGAGCAGTACTTC.

V gene TRBV11-2 combines with J gene TRBJ2-3; D gene unclear. The germline gives CDR1 SGHAT, CDR2 FQNNGV. Trimming took off 5 bases at V and 2 bases at J, with 5 bases between the two ends. The CDR3 is 12 amino acids. The CDR3: CASSRNTDTQYF. The CDR3 DNA reads TGTGCCAGCAGCCGGAACACAGATACGCAGTATTTT.

J is TRBJ2-7 and V is TRBV19; 10 nucleotides line up with TRBD1. The junction had 14 bases not matched to a gene; V was cut back by 6 bases and J by 3 bases. The CDR3 spans 17 residues. Germline assignment: CDR1 LNHDA and CDR2 SQIVND (reference sequence). The CDR3 bases are TGTGCCAGTAGCCTGAGCGGGACAGGGGAGACTAACTACGAGCAGTACTTC. It specifies CASSLSGTGETNYEQYF.

The chain combines TRBV12-3 or TRBV12-4 with TRBJ2-5; TRBD2 might be the D (5 bases). The CDR3 is 14 residues long. V lost 6 bases and J 1 base, leaving 12 bases between the germline ends. The CDR3 here is CASSRADAQETQYF. CDR3 coding DNA: TGTGCCAGCAGCCGAGCGGATGCCCAAGAGACCCAGTACTTC.

This sequence joins TRBV30 and TRBJ2-2; possible D gene TRBD2, 6 bases. The V gene lost 4 bases and the J gene lost 4 bases, with 7 bases spanning the gap. The CDR3 is 12 amino acids. Germline V gives CDR1 GTSNPN, CDR2 SVGIG (reference sequence). In nucleotides, the CDR3 is TGTGCCTGGAACGGGGGCACCGGGGAGCTGTTTTTT. Translated: CAWNGGTGELFF. Full variable domain (rest looked up from reference TRBV30 and TRBJ2-2): SQTIHQWPATLVQPVGSPLSLECTVEGTSNPNLYWYRQAAGRGLQLLFYSVGIGQISSEVPQNLSASRPQDRQFILSSKKLLLSDSGFYLCAWNGGTGELFFGEGSRLTVL.

This rearrangement joins TRBV28 to TRBJ1-6; D unresolved. The germline V and J ends were trimmed by 3 bases and 7 bases, with 10 bases remaining between them. This CDR3 comprises 14 residues. Germline CDR1 MDHEN, CDR2 SYDVKM. The CDR3 DNA reads TGTGCCAGCAGTTTTTTCTGGGAAAATTCACCCCTCCACTTT. Translating gives CASSFFWENSPLHF.

The CDR3 spells CASSSDRGVTEAFF. Written as DNA, the CDR3 is TGTGCCAGCAGCTCAGACAGGGGGGTCACTGAAGCTTTCTTT. V is TRBV5-4 and J is TRBJ1-1, with 9 bases matching TRBD1. The V segment lost 3 bases and the J segment 4 bases; nucleotides outside the gene matches: 4. The CDR3 has 14 amino acids. The germline CDR1 and CDR2 sequences are SGHNT and YYREEE (reference sequence).

J is TRBJ1-4 and V is TRBV4-2, with 7 bases identical to TRBD1. This CDR3 contains 16 residues. Trimming removed 0 bases from V and 7 bases from J; junction bases left unmatched: 8. Germline V CDR1 and CDR2: LGHNA, YNFKEQ. Here the CDR3 reads CASSQEHSGQSEKLFF. CDR3 nucleotides: TGTGCCAGCAGCCAAGAGCATTCGGGACAGTCTGAAAAACTGTTTTTT.

V gene TRBV7-9 combines with J gene TRBJ2-7; TRBD2 aligns across 14 bases. V lost 7 bases and J lost 7; bases outside the gene matches: 9. The CDR3 is 15 amino acids. Germline V gene lookup returns CDR1 SEHNR and CDR2 FQNEAQ (reference sequence). As DNA, the CDR3 is TGTGCCAGCAAACCTCCGGGACTAGCGGGAGAAGAGCAGTACTTC. Translation: CASKPPGLAGEEQYF. Full variable domain (rest looked up from reference TRBV7-9 and TRBJ2-7): DTGVSQNPRHKITKRGQNVTFRCDPISEHNRLYWYRQTLGQGPEFLTYFQNEAQLEKSRLLSDRFSAERPKGSFSTLEIQRTEQGDSAMYLCASKPPGLAGEEQYFGPGTRLTVT.

The J gene is TRBJ2-1, the V gene TRBV7-9; no reliable D call. CDR3 length equals 14 residues. CDR1 is SEHNR, CDR2 FQNEAQ, per germline (reference sequence). CDR3 sequence reads: CAISRLLYGNEQFF. Written as DNA, the CDR3 is TGTGCAATAAGCCGGCTTCTATATGGGAATGAGCAGTTCTTC.

This chain joins TRBV24-1 and TRBJ1-2, with a tentative D call TRBD1 (5 bases). V was shortened by 8 bases and J by 6 bases, with 15 bases between the two germline ends. The CDR3 extends over 13 amino acids. The germline CDR1 and CDR2 sequences are KGHDR and SFDVKD. CDR3 in DNA: TGTGCCACCACAGCAGGGCCGTCAGATGGCTACACCTTC. Protein: CATTAGPSDGYTF.

This clonotype is a singleton in its sample. V is TRBV5-6 and J is TRBJ2-3, with a weak D call TRBD2 (5 bases). CDR3 length: 15 residues. The V end was cut by 2 bases, the J end by 0 bases, with 10 bases between. Germline V gives CDR1 SGHDT, CDR2 YYEEEE. In DNA, the CDR3 is TGTGCCAGCAGCTTCATGACTACCAGCACAGATACGCAGTATTTT. Translation gives CASSFMTTSTDTQYF.

The chain uses TRBV12-3 or TRBV12-4 and TRBJ2-2, with TRBD2 matching over 8 bases. The V gene end was trimmed by 6 bases and the J gene end by 5 bases; junction bases not matched to a gene: 11. CDR3 length equals 16 residues. The CDR3 nucleotides are TGTGCCAGCAGAGAAACTACGGGGGGGGAGACCGGGGAGCTGTTTTTT. Translated, it gives CASRETTGGETGELFF.